This T cell receptor beta chain was documented in a study of blood T cell repertoires in COVID-19. As for the study in general: Acute and convalescent COVID-19 specimens originated in the United States, Italy and Spain. The cDNA or gDNA used as material had been derived from T cells, B-cell-depleted T cells, or PBMCs.

The length of the CDR3 is 12 residues. The V gene's germline CDR1 is SGHVS and CDR2 FNYEAQ. V was cut by 4 bases and J by 6 bases, with 10 bases left in between. Assay used: immunoSEQ multiplex PCR; TCRdb lists only in-frame clones, some missing. This sample yields 400,000 to 550,000 clones, of which around nine tenths are seen a single time; about 2% belongs to the top ten. This study enrolled people aged about 18 to 100 from roughly 22 US geographic areas. The clonotype comes from a woman under 30 with acute COVID-19. The sequencing input was PBMCs or T cells enriched from blood (not recorded which). The chain carries TRBV7-6 and TRBJ2-7; a weak D match, TRBD1 (5 bases). For the CDR3, the DNA is TGTGCCAGCAGCTCGGACAATACCGAGCAGTACTTC. This encodes CASSSDNTEQYF. Full variable domain (rest looked up from reference TRBV7-6 and TRBJ2-7): GAGVSQSPRYKVTKRGQDVALRCDPISGHVSLYWYRQALGQGPEFLTYFNYEAQQDKSGLPNDRFSAERPEGSISTLTIQRTEQRDSAMYRCASSSDNTEQYFGPGTRLTVT.